These 30 T cell receptor beta chains were sequenced from one sample in a study of siplizumab effects on memory and regulatory T cells. The method was immunoSEQ multiplex PCR; TCRdb's version includes in-frame clones alone and lacks a portion of them. The table shows about 120,000 clones, with 93% occurring only once. Sequenced sample: non-Treg CD4+ T cells sorted from blood. These receptor sequences come from a human donor in good health.

The chain recombines TRBV11-2 with TRBJ2-5; 7 nucleotides match TRBD2. V was pared by 6 bases and J by 4 bases, with 11 bases of the junction left unmatched. Germline CDR1 SGHAT, CDR2 FQNNGV. This CDR3 is 15 amino acids long. The CDR3 coding sequence is TGTGCCAGCAGTCCCCCAGGCGGGGGACGAGAGACCCAGTACTTC. The encoded protein is CASSPPGGGRETQYF.

The rearrangement uses TRBV5-1 and TRBJ2-7, with D maybe TRBD1 (6 bases). The germline gives CDR1 SGHRS, CDR2 YFSETQ. The CDR3 consists of 15 residues. Trimming removed 4 bases at V and 1 base at J, with 15 bases between. DNA of the CDR3: TGCGCCAGCAGCCTCAGACAGGATAAGTCCTACGAGCAGTACTTC. This translates into CASSLRQDKSYEQYF.

This clone has a single count. The gene calls are TRBV4-1 and TRBJ2-7; the D gene could be TRBD1 or TRBD2 (6 bases each). The V end was cut by 5 bases, the J end by 2 bases, with 16 bases between. Per the germline V gene, CDR1 is MGHRA and CDR2 is YSYEKL. This CDR3 is 15 amino acids long. The CDR3 DNA sequence: TGCGCCAGCAGCAAAGGGGGGACGGCTACCTACGAGCAGTACTTC. Its translation: CASSKGGTATYEQYF.

The rearrangement joins TRBV2 to TRBJ2-3; D unresolved. This CDR3 has 11 amino acids. V was trimmed by 8 bases and J by 7 bases, leaving 10 bases between them. Per germline, CDR1 SNHLY and CDR2 FYNNEI. CDR3 sequence (DNA): TGTGCCAGCCGTGGTTATAATACGCAGTATTTT. It specifies CASRGYNTQYF.

This sequence joins TRBV5-1 and TRBJ1-1; tentative D call: TRBD1 (5 bases). The CDR3 loop spans 17 amino acids. Looked up from germline, CDR1 is SGHRS and CDR2 is YFSETQ. Trimming took off 0 bases at V and 0 bases at J, with 15 bases between the two ends. For the CDR3, the DNA is TGCGCCAGCAGCTTGGGAGGGGCAGGGTATATGAACACTGAAGCTTTCTTT. This translates into CASSLGGAGYMNTEAFF. Filled out from reference TRBV5-1 and TRBJ1-1, the complete variable domain reads KAGVTQTPRYLIKTRGQQVTLSCSPISGHRSVSWYQQTPGQGLQFLFEYFSETQRNKGNFPGRFSGRQFSNSRSEMNVSTLELGDSALYLCASSLGGAGYMNTEAFFGQGTRLTVV.

The chain joins TRBV5-4 to TRBJ2-2, with TRBD2 matching over 12 bases. The ends lost 4 bases at V and 4 bases at J; junction bases unmatched: 5. The length of the CDR3 is 16 residues. Germline V lookup: CDR1 SGHNT, CDR2 YYREEE (reference sequence). CDR3: CASSPVTSGGTGELFF. CDR3 sequence (DNA): TGTGCCAGCAGCCCCGTGACTAGCGGGGGCACCGGGGAGCTGTTTTTT.

The chain recombines TRBV6-5 with TRBJ1-1; no definite D call. The germline V gene has CDR1 MNHEY and CDR2 SVGAGI. V was trimmed by 4 bases and J by 0 bases, leaving 6 bases between them. The length of the CDR3 is 13 residues. CDR3 bases: TGTGCCAGCAGTTCCGCAATGAACACTGAAGCTTTCTTT. It encodes CASSSAMNTEAFF.

This chain joins TRBV28 and TRBJ2-5; 9 bases are a match to TRBD2. With 2 bases clipped from V and 6 bases from J, the junction kept 4 bases outside the gene matches. Germline V gene data show CDR1 as MDHEN and CDR2 as SYDVKM. The CDR3 is 14 residues long. The CDR3 here is CASSLAGGVKTQYF. CDR3 coding DNA: TGTGCCAGCAGTTTAGCGGGGGGGGTGAAGACCCAGTACTTC.

Only a few counts were recorded for this clone. CDR3 amino acids: CATSRGNQPQHF. Written as DNA, the CDR3 is TGTGCCACCAGCAGAGGGAATCAGCCCCAGCATTTT. The chain links TRBV15 to TRBJ1-5; D remains unclear. The V end lost 1 base, the J end lost 4 bases, and 2 bases lay between the germline ends. CDR3 size: 12 residues. CDR1 and CDR2 (germline): LNHNV, YYDKDF (reference sequence).

The chain uses TRBV11-2 and TRBJ2-7; TRBD1 matches 12 bases. CDR1 is SGHAT and CDR2 is FQNNGV in the germline V gene. The ends lost 4 bases at V and 6 bases at J; junction bases unmatched: 10. The CDR3 extends over 16 amino acids. This CDR3 reads CASSSMGQGATREQYF. CDR3 in DNA: TGTGCCAGCAGCTCGATGGGACAGGGGGCTACTCGCGAGCAGTACTTC.

The J gene is TRBJ2-3, the V gene TRBV5-6, with 14 bases aligning to TRBD2. CDR1 SGHDT and CDR2 YYEEEE come from the germline V gene. The trim removed 5 bases at V and 6 bases at J, leaving 8 bases unmatched. The CDR3 covers 16 residues. The CDR3 coding sequence is TGTGCCAGCAGTCTCCTGGGACTAGCGGGGGACGATACGCAGTATTTT. Its translation: CASSLLGLAGDDTQYF.

DNA for the CDR3: TGTGCCAGCAGCGTAGCTTCGGCCTACACCGGGGAGCTGTTTTTT. It encodes CASSVASAYTGELFF. The chain has TRBV9 and TRBJ2-2, with no clear D. Germline lookup yields CDR1 SGDLS and CDR2 YYNGEE. The CDR3 sequence is 15 residues long. With 0 bases removed from V and 3 bases from J, the gap between germline ends came to 9 bases.

This chain connects TRBV30 to TRBJ1-1; 8 bases fit TRBD1. This CDR3 region has 17 residues. Germline CDR1 GTSNPN, CDR2 SVGIG (reference sequence). V was pared by 5 bases and J by 1 base, with 15 bases of the junction left unmatched. CDR3 bases: TGTGCCTGGGCCGAACGGACAGGGCGCAAGGGGAACACTGAAGCTTTCTTT. This sequence encodes CAWAERTGRKGNTEAFF.

The V and J genes are TRBV7-6 and TRBJ1-1; TRBD1 aligns across 9 bases. CDR3 size: 16 residues. Trimming removed 4 bases from V and 1 base from J; junction bases left unmatched: 7. Germline V gene sequence: CDR1 SGHVS, CDR2 FNYEAQ. For the CDR3, the DNA is TGTGCCAGCAGCTCTACAGGGGGCGTAAGGAACACTGAAGCTTTCTTT. This translates into CASSSTGGVRNTEAFF.

V gene TRBV6-6 combines with J gene TRBJ1-5; D ambiguous. The CDR3 loop spans 14 amino acids. Trimming left V 6 bases short and J 6 bases short, with 15 bases between. From germline, CDR1 is MNHNY and CDR2 SVGAGI (reference sequence). The CDR3 loop reads CASRPSTEGQPQHF. CDR3 bases: TGTGCCAGCAGACCCTCGACCGAGGGTCAGCCCCAGCATTTT.

The V and J genes are TRBV9 and TRBJ2-5; TRBD2 aligns across 9 bases. V trimming: 3 bases; J trimming: 4 bases; junction bases outside the gene matches: 10. This CDR3 is built from 16 residues. CDR1 is SGDLS, CDR2 YYNGEE, per germline. The CDR3: CASSGEERGARETQYF. The CDR3 nucleotides read TGTGCCAGCAGCGGGGAGGAGCGGGGGGCCAGAGAGACCCAGTACTTC.

The chain employs TRBV5-1 and TRBJ2-7; the match to TRBD2 covers 10 bases. Germline CDR1 reads SGHRS; CDR2 reads YFSETQ. V shed 4 bases and J 3 bases; nucleotides not matched to a gene: 7. The CDR3 spans 15 residues. The CDR3 sequence: CASSPEPSGSYEQYF. CDR3 nucleotide sequence: TGCGCCAGCAGCCCGGAGCCTAGCGGGAGCTACGAGCAGTACTTC.

This sequence joins TRBV5-4 and TRBJ2-5, with 9 nucleotides matching TRBD1. The CDR3 runs to 14 residues. Germline CDR1 and CDR2: SGHNT and YYREEE (reference sequence). The J segment lost 4 bases and the V segment lost 3 bases, leaving 4 bases of the junction unmatched. CDR3 DNA: TGTGCCAGCAGCTCGACAGGGGGAGGAGAGACCCAGTACTTC. Translated: CASSSTGGGETQYF.

The CDR3 region is CAIQGNTEAFF. CDR3 nucleotides: TGTGCCATCCAGGGGAACACTGAAGCTTTCTTT. The genes are TRBV10-3 and TRBJ1-1, with a weak D call TRBD1 (5 bases). The germline V gene has CDR1 ENHRY and CDR2 SYGVKD. The CDR3 runs to 11 residues. V lost 8 bases and J 1 base, leaving 5 bases between the germline ends.

This rearrangement joins TRBV5-1 to TRBJ1-5; 7 bases are a match to TRBD1. V lost 2 bases, J lost 7 bases, and 6 bases stayed unmatched. The CDR3 is 14 amino acids. CDR1 and CDR2 (germline): SGHRS, YFSETQ. CDR3 sequence: CASSFEGGRQPQHF. The DNA for the CDR3 is TGCGCCAGCAGCTTTGAAGGGGGCCGGCAGCCCCAGCATTTT.

The rearrangement links TRBV7-9 to TRBJ2-2; D is possibly TRBD2 (7 bases). The CDR3 length is 17 residues. The V and J ends lost 7 bases and 4 bases respectively, with 22 bases between them. Per the germline V gene, CDR1 is SEHNR and CDR2 is FQNEAQ (reference sequence). The DNA for the CDR3 is TGTGCCAGCACCCACCCCCGGGGGGCGCAGGCCACCGGGGAGCTGTTTTTT. Its translation is CASTHPRGAQATGELFF.

V and J are TRBV6-5 and TRBJ2-5; 12 bases line up with TRBD2. The CDR3 totals 13 residues. Germline CDR1 MNHEY, CDR2 SVGAGI. Germline trimming cut 7 bases from V and 7 bases from J; bases unmatched to any gene: 4. This CDR3 reads CASTMTSGGTQYF. The CDR3 nucleotides read TGTGCCAGCACCATGACTAGCGGGGGGACCCAGTACTTC.

This chain uses TRBV6-6 with TRBJ1-2; 9 bases are shared with TRBD1. CDR3 length equals 14 residues. Trimming cost V 5 bases and J 5 bases; bases outside gene matches: 6. The germline V gene has CDR1 MNHNY and CDR2 SVGAGI (reference sequence). The CDR3 sequence is CASSLLDRGYGYTF. In DNA form, the CDR3 reads TGTGCCAGCAGTCTACTAGACAGGGGGTATGGCTACACCTTC.

The rearrangement joins TRBV11-1 to TRBJ2-7, with TRBD1 matching over 9 bases. Unmatched junction bases numbered 10, after V lost 1 base and J lost 3 bases. The V gene's germline CDR1 is SGHAT and CDR2 FQDESV (reference sequence). The CDR3 is 17 residues long. CDR3 bases: TGTGCCAGCAGCTTAGACCTCCGCCGGACAGGGGTCTACGAGCAGTACTTC. This codes for CASSLDLRRTGVYEQYF.

In its sample, this clone was seen once. The genes are TRBV19 and TRBJ1-5; perhaps TRBD1 as D (5 bases). Germline values: CDR1 LNHDA, CDR2 SQIVND (reference sequence). The V end was cut by 6 bases, the J end by 1 base, with 16 bases between. The CDR3 is 16 amino acids. The CDR3 DNA reads as TGTGCCAGTAGAACCCTCCACCGGGACAGCAATCAGCCCCAGCATTTT. Translation gives CASRTLHRDSNQPQHF.

In its sample, this clone was seen once. The chain links TRBV7-3 to TRBJ2-1, with 12 nucleotides matching TRBD2. CDR3 length: 17 residues. CDR1 SGHTA and CDR2 FQGTGA come from the germline V gene. The J segment lost 4 bases and the V segment lost 3 bases, leaving 7 bases of the junction unmatched. The CDR3 region is CASSLASGGAQYNEQFF. The CDR3 DNA reads TGTGCCAGCAGCTTGGCTAGCGGGGGGGCTCAGTACAATGAGCAGTTCTTC.

V usage is TRBV5-4 and J usage is TRBJ2-5; tentatively, D is TRBD1 (5 bases). CDR3 length: 13 amino acids. Deletions cut 0 bases from V and 5 bases from J, with 8 bases between. The V gene's germline CDR1 is SGHNT and CDR2 YYREEE (reference sequence). In DNA, the CDR3 is TGTGCCAGCAGCTTGGCCAGGGTGGAGACCCAGTACTTC. Translating gives CASSLARVETQYF.

The V call is TRBV10-3, the J call TRBJ2-2; D is perhaps TRBD2 (5 bases). Trimming left V 7 bases short and J 1 base short, with 10 bases between. The CDR3 covers 14 residues. Germline V CDR1 and CDR2: ENHRY, SYGVKD. In DNA, the CDR3 is TGTGCCATCACGGGGTCTGGGAACACCGGGGAGCTGTTTTTT. This codes for CAITGSGNTGELFF.

This chain connects TRBV2 to TRBJ1-5; D may be TRBD1 (5 bases). The germline V gene encodes CDR1 SNHLY and CDR2 FYNNEI. V was clipped by 3 bases and J by 3 bases, with 12 bases between them. The length of the CDR3 is 15 residues. The CDR3 here is CASSEERQFNQPQHF. The DNA of the CDR3 is TGTGCCAGCAGTGAGGAGAGACAGTTCAATCAGCCCCAGCATTTT.

The CDR3 bases are TGTGCCAGCAGCCAATCGGGTGATGCCAACAATTCACCCCTCCACTTT. The encoded protein is CASSQSGDANNSPLHF. The chain carries TRBV16 and TRBJ1-6, with D uncertain. Germline V gene sequence: CDR1 KGHSY, CDR2 FQNENV. CDR3 length equals 16 residues. The V and J ends lost 0 bases and 7 bases respectively, with 13 bases between them.